This T cell receptor beta chain was profiled in a study of OX40 agonist ivuxolimab in advanced cancers. Patients who had autoimmune disease history or got systemic immunosuppression were left out. This CDR3 contains 16 residues. Germline CDR1 and CDR2: MNHEY and SVGAGI. V was cut by 2 bases and J by 5 bases, with 19 bases left in between. Assay used: immunoSEQ multiplex PCR; TCRdb lists only in-frame clones, some missing. Counted here are around 60,000 clones, nearly 85% occurring once; the ten biggest clones make up around 2%. The sample in question was CD4+ or CD8+ T cells sorted from blood, obtained in a trial of the OX40 agonist ivuxolimab. The receptor comes from an adult with an advanced solid tumor such as melanoma, head and neck, liver or kidney cancer. The rearrangement links TRBV6-5 to TRBJ2-7; D could derive from TRBD1 or TRBD2 (5 bases each). As DNA, the CDR3 is TGTGCCAGCAGTTACGCCGGGACGTCCGAACGAGACGAGCAGTACTTC. Amino acid sequence: CASSYAGTSERDEQYF.